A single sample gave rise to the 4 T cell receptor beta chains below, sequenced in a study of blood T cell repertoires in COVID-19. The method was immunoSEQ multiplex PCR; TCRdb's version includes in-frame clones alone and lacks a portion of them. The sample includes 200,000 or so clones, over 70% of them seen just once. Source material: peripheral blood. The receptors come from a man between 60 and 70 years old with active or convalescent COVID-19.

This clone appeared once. This CDR3 is CASSQVRERGRPEGAPSYEQYF. CDR3 coding DNA: TGCGCCAGCAGCCAAGTTCGGGAACGGGGGCGACCCGAGGGGGCTCCCTCCTACGAGCAGTACTTC. The chain recombines TRBV4-3 with TRBJ2-7; perhaps TRBD1 as D (7 bases). This CDR3 is built from 22 residues. CDR1 and CDR2 (germline): LGHNA, YSLEER. V lost 1 base, J lost 0 bases, and 31 bases lay in between.

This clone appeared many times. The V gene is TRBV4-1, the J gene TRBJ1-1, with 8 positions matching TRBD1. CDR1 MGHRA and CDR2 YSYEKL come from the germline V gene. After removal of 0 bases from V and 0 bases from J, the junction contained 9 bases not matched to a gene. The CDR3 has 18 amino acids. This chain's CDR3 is CASSQDRQGWSVNTEAFF. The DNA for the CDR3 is TGCGCCAGCAGCCAAGATCGACAGGGGTGGTCGGTGAACACTGAAGCTTTCTTT.

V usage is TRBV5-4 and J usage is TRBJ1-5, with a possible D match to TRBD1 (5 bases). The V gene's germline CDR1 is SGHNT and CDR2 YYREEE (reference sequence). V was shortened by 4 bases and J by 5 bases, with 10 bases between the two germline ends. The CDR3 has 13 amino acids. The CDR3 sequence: CASSLGGDQPQHF. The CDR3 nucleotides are TGTGCCAGCAGCCTCGGGGGGGATCAGCCCCAGCATTTT.

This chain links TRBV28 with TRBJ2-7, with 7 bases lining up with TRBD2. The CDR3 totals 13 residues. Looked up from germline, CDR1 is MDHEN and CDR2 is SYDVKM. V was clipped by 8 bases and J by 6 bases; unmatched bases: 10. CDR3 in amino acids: CASYGEGPSEQYF. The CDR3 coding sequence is TGTGCCAGCTATGGGGAGGGCCCAAGCGAGCAGTACTTC.